Here is one T cell receptor beta chain with its context. This sample is part of a study of shared clonotypes between healthy human individuals. TCRdb's copy holds only in-frame clones and misses some; the assay was immunoSEQ multiplex PCR. The table lists roughly 500,000 clones, about 72% of them singletons, with 12% in the top ten. The CDR3 has 17 amino acids. With 0 bases removed from V and 7 bases from J, the gap between germline ends came to 21 bases. The V gene's germline CDR1 is LGHNA and CDR2 YNFKEQ. This clonotype was obtained from a woman aged 35 to 49 in good health. Some clones in this sample may be carry-over from other donors' samples. Sequenced input: PBMCs. This chain joins TRBV4-2 and TRBJ1-2; D not certain. The CDR3 nucleotides read TGTGCCAGCAGCCAAGAATCCCCAGTCGGGCATTCTCGTGGCTACACCTTC. Translated: CASSQESPVGHSRGYTF.